This record covers a single T cell receptor beta chain. What it binds is not known. This sample is part of a study of T cell responses to AZD1222 COVID-19 vaccine. TCRdb's copy holds only in-frame clones and misses some; the assay was immunoSEQ multiplex PCR. The table records over 110,000 clones, 93% of them present only once. V lost 4 bases to trimming and J lost 8 bases, with 19 bases between them. Germline V gives CDR1 SGHRS, CDR2 YFSETQ. This CDR3 has 15 amino acids. Study outcomes and limitations: Reports say nearly half of spike-specific TCRs go after unmutated variant regions. Donors were mostly white British, more females; clonal diversity possibly underestimated. Two doses of AZD1222 preceded a rise in Spike-specific TCR breadth and depth. Spike was spanned by vaccine-associated CD4 TCRs, with dominance at 160-218 and 743-854.

This chain links TRBV5-1 with TRBJ1-3; tentatively, D is TRBD1 (6 bases). The sequencing used peripheral blood, collected after recovery from COVID-19. This TCR derives from an adult who had recovered from COVID-19. Here the CDR3 reads CASSPTGPGLDTIYF. The DNA of the CDR3 is TGCGCCAGCAGCCCAACAGGGCCAGGCCTTGACACCATATATTTT.